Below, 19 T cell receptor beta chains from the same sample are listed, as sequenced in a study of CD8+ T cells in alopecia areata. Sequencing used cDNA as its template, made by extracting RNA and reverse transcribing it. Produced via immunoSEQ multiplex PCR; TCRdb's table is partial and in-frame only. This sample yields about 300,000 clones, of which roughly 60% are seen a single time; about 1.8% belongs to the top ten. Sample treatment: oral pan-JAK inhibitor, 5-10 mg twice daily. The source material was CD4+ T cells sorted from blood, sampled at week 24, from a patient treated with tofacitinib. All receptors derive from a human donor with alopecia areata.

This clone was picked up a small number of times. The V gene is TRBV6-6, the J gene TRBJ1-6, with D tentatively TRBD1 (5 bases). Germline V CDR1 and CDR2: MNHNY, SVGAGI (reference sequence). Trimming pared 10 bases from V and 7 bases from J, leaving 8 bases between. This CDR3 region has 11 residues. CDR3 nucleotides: TGTGCCACCCAGGGAAATTCACCCCTCCACTTT. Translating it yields CATQGNSPLHF.

Here the CDR3 reads CASRSTGFEQYF. The CDR3 DNA reads as TGTGCCAGCAGGTCTACAGGGTTCGAGCAGTACTTC. The rearrangement joins TRBV6-6 to TRBJ2-7; tentative D call: TRBD1 (6 bases). Trimming stripped 6 bases from V and 6 bases from J, with 12 bases between. Looked up from germline, CDR1 is MNHNY and CDR2 is SVGAGI (reference sequence). CDR3 size: 12 residues.

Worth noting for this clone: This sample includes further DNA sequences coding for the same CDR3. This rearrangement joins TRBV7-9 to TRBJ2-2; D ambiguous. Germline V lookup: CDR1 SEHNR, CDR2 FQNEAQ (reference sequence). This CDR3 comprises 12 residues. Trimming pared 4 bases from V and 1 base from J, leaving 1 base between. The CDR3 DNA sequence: TGTGCCAGCAGCTGGAACACCGGGGAGCTGTTTTTT. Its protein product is CASSWNTGELFF.

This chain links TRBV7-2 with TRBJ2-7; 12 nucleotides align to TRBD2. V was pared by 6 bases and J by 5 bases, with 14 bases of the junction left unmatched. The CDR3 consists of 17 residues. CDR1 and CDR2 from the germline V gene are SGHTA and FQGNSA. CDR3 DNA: TGTGCCAGCAGACCGGCCCCTAGCGGGGGGGCCGGGGACGAGCAGTACTTC. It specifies CASRPAPSGGAGDEQYF.

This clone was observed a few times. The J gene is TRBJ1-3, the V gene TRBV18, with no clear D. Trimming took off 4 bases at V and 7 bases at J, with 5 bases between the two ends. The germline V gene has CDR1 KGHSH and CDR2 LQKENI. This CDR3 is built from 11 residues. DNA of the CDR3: TGTGCCAGCTCACTGGACAACACCATATATTTT. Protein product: CASSLDNTIYF. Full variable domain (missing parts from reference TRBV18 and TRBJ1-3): NAGVMQNPRHLVRRRGQEARLRCSPMKGHSHVYWYRQLPEEGLKFMVYLQKENIIDESGMPKERFSAEFPKEGPSILRIQQVVRGDSAAYFCASSLDNTIYFGEGSWLTVV.

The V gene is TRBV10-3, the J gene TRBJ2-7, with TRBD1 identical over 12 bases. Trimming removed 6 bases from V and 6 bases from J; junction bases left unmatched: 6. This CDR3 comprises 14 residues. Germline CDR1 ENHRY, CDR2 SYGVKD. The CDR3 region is CAISRDRGRSEQYF. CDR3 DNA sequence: TGTGCCATCAGCCGGGACAGGGGGCGTTCCGAGCAGTACTTC.

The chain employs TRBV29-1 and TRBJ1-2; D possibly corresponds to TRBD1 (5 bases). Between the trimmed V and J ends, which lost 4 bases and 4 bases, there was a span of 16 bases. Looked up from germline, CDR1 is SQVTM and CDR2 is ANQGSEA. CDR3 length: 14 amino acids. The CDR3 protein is CSVGAGKVAYGYTF. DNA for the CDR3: TGCAGCGTTGGGGCAGGGAAGGTTGCCTATGGCTACACCTTC.

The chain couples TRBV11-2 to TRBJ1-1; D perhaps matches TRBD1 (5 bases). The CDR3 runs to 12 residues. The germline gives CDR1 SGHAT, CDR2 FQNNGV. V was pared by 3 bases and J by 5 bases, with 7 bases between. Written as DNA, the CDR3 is TGTGCCAGCAGCTTTTCAGGGACTGAAGCTTTCTTT. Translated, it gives CASSFSGTEAFF.

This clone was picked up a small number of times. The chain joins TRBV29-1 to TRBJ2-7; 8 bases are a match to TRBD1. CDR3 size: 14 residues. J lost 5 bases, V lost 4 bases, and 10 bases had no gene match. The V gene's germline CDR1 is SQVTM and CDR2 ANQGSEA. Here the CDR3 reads CSVGRRATGDEQYF. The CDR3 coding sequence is TGCAGCGTTGGCCGAAGGGCGACAGGGGACGAGCAGTACTTC.

CDR3 sequence (DNA): TGCGCCAGCAACTCGGGACAGGGGACGTACGAGCAGTACTTC. It translates to CASNSGQGTYEQYF. This chain uses TRBV5-1 with TRBJ2-7; TRBD1 matches 10 bases. Germline V CDR1 and CDR2: SGHRS, YFSETQ. CDR3 length: 14 residues. Trimming cost V 6 bases and J 4 bases; bases outside gene matches: 7. Combining the CDR3 with reference TRBV5-1 and TRBJ2-7 gives the whole variable domain KAGVTQTPRYLIKTRGQQVTLSCSPISGHRSVSWYQQTPGQGLQFLFEYFSETQRNKGNFPGRFSGRQFSNSRSEMNVSTLELGDSALYLCASNSGQGTYEQYFGPGTRLTVT.

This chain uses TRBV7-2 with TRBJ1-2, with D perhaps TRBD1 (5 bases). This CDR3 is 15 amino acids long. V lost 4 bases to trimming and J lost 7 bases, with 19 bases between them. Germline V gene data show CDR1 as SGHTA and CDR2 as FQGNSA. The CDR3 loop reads CASSSEWSGSSGYTF. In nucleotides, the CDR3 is TGTGCCAGCAGCTCGGAGTGGTCAGGGTCTAGTGGCTACACCTTC.

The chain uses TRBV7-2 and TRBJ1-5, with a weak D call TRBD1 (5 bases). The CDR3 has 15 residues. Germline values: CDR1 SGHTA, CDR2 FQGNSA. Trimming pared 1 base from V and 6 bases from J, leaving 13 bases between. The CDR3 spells CASSLGPGTGQPQHF. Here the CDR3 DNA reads TGTGCCAGCAGCTTAGGCCCGGGGACGGGTCAGCCCCAGCATTTT.

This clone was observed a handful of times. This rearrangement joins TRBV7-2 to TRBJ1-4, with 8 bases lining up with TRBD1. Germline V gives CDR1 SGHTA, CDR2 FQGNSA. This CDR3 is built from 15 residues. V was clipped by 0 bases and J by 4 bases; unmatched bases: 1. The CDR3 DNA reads TGTGCCAGCAGCTTAGCTGGACAGGGTAATGAAAAACTGTTTTTT. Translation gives CASSLAGQGNEKLFF.

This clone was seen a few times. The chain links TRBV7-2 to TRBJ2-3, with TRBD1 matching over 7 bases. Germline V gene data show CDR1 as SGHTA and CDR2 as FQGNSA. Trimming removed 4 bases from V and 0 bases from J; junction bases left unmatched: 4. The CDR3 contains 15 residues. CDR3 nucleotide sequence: TGTGCCAGCAGCTGGGACAGAGCTAGCACAGATACGCAGTATTTT. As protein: CASSWDRASTDTQYF.

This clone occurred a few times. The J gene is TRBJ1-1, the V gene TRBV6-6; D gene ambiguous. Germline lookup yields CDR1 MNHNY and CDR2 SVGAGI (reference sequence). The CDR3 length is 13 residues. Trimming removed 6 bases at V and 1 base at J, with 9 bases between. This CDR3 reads CASSATPNTEAFF. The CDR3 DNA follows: TGTGCCAGCAGCGCGACACCGAACACTGAAGCTTTCTTT.

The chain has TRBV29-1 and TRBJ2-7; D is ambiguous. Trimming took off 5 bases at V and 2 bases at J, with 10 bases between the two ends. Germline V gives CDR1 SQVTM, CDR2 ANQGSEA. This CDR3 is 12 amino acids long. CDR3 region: CSVRLTPYEQYF. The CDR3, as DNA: TGCAGCGTTAGGTTAACTCCCTACGAGCAGTACTTC.

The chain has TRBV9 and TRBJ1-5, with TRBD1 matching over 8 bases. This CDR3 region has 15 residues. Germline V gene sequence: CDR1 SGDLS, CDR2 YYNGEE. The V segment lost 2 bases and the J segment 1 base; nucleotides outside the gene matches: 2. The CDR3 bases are TGTGCCAGCAGCGTGACAGGGGCGAGCAATCAGCCCCAGCATTTT. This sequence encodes CASSVTGASNQPQHF.

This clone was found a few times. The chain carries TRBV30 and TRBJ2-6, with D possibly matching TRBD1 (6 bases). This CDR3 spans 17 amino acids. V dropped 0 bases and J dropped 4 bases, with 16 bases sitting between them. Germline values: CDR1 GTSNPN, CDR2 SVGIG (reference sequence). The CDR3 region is CAWSVKQGYTGANVLTF. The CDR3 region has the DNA TGTGCCTGGAGTGTTAAACAGGGATATACGGGGGCCAACGTCCTGACTTTC.

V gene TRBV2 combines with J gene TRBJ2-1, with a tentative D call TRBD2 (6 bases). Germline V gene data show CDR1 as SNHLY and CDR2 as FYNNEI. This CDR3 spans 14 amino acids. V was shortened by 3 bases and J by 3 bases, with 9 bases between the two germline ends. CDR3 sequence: CASSEVRGYNEQFF. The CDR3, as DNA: TGTGCCAGCAGTGAGGTGCGGGGCTACAATGAGCAGTTCTTC. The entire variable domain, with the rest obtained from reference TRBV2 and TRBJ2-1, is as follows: EPEVTQTPSHQVTQMGQEVILRCVPISNHLYFYWYRQILGQKVEFLVSFYNNEISEKSEIFDDQFSVERPDGSNFTLKIRSTKLEDSAMYFCASSEVRGYNEQFFGPGTRLTVL.